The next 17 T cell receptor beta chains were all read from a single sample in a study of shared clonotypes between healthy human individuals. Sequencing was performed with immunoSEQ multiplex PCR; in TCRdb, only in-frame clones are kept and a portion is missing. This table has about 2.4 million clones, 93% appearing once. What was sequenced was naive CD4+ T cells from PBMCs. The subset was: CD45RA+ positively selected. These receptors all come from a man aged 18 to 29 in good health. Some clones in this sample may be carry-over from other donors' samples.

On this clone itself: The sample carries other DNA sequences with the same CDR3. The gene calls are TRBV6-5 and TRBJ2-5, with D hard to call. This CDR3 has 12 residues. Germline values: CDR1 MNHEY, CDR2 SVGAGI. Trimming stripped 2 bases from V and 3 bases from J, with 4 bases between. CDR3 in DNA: TGTGCCAGCAGTTACGGAAAAGAGACCCAGTACTTC. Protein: CASSYGKETQYF.

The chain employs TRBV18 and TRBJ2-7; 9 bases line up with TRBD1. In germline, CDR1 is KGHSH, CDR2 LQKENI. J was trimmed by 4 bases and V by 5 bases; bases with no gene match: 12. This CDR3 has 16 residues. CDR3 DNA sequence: TGTGCCAGCTCATCGATGAGGCCGGGACAGGGATACGAGCAGTACTTC. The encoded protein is CASSSMRPGQGYEQYF.

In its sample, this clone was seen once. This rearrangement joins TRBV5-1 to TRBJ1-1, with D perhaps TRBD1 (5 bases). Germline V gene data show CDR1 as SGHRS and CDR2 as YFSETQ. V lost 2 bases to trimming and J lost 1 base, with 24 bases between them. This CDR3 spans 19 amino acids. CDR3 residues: CASSFVVLSGQDTNTEAFF. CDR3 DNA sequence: TGCGCCAGCAGCTTCGTTGTTCTGTCAGGGCAGGATACGAACACTGAAGCTTTCTTT.

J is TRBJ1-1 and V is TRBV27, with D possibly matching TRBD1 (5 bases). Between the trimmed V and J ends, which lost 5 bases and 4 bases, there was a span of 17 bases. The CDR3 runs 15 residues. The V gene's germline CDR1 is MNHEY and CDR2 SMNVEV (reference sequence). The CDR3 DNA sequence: TGTGCCAGCAGTCTGCTGGCCCGGGGGGTCACTGAAGCTTTCTTT. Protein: CASSLLARGVTEAFF.

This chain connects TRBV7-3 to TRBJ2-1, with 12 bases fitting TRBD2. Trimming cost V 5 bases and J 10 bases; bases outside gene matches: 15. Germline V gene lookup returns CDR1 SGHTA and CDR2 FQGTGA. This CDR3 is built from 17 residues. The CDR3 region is CASSRLPGLAGEGEQFF. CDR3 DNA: TGTGCCAGCAGCCGATTACCGGGACTAGCGGGCGAGGGGGAGCAGTTCTTC.

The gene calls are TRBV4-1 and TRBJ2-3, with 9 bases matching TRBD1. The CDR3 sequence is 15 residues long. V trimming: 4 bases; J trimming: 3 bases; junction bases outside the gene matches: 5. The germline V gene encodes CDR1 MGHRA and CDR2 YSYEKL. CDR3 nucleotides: TGCGCCAGCAGCCTGGGACAGGGAGATACAGATACGCAGTATTTT. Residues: CASSLGQGDTDTQYF.

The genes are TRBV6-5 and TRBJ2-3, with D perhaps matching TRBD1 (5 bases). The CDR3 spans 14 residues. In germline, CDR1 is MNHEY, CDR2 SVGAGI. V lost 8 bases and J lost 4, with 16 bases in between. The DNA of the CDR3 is TGTGCCAGCTTTTCAATCCTGGGGCCAGATACGCAGTATTTT. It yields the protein CASFSILGPDTQYF.

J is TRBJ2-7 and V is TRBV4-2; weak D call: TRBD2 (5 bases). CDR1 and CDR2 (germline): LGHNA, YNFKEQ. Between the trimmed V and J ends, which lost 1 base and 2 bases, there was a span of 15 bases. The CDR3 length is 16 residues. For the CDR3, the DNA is TGTGCCAGCAGCCAAGGAGTAAGAGGGTTAACCTACGAGCAGTACTTC. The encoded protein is CASSQGVRGLTYEQYF.

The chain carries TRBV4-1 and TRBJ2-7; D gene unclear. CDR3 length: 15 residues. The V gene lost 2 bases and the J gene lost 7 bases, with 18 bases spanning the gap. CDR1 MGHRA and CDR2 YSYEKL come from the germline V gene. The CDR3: CASSQSPGPGGEQYF. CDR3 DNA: TGCGCCAGCAGCCAATCGCCGGGTCCGGGTGGAGAGCAGTACTTC.

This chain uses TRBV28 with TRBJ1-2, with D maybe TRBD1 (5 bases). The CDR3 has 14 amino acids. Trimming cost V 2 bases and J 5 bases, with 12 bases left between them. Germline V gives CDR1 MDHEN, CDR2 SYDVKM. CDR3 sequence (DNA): TGTGCCAGCAGTTTAAGTACAGGAACGTATGGCTACACCTTC. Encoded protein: CASSLSTGTYGYTF.

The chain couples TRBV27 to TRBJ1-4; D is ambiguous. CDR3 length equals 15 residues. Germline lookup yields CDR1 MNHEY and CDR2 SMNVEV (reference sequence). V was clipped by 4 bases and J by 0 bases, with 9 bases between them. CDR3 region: CASSSVGATNEKLFF. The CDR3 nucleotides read TGTGCCAGCAGTTCAGTGGGCGCAACTAATGAAAAACTGTTTTTT.

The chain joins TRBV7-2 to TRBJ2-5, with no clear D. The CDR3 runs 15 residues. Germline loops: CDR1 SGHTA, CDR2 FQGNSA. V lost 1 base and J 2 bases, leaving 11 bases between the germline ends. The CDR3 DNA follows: TGTGCCAGCAGCTTAGATCCAGGCCCTCAAGAGACCCAGTACTTC. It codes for CASSLDPGPQETQYF.

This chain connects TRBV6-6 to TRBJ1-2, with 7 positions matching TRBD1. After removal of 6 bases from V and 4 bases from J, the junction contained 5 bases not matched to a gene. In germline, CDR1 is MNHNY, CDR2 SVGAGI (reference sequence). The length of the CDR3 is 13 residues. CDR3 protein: CASSPRQGYGYTF. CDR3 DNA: TGTGCCAGCAGCCCCAGACAGGGCTATGGCTACACCTTC.

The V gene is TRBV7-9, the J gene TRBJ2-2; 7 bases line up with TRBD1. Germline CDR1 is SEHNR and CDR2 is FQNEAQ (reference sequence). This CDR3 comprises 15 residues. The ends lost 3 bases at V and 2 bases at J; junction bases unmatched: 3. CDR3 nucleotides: TGTGCCAGCAGCTTGAGACAGGGAAACACCGGGGAGCTGTTTTTT. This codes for CASSLRQGNTGELFF.

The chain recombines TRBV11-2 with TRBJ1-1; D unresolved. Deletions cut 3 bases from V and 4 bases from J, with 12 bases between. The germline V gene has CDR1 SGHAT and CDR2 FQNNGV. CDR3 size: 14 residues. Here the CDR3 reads CASSFGPLRTEAFF. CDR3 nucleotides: TGTGCCAGCAGCTTTGGCCCATTGCGCACTGAAGCTTTCTTT.

The DNA of the CDR3 is TGTGCCAGCAGCCCGGGGGGAGGGGCCAAAAACATTCAGTACTTC. Protein sequence: CASSPGGGAKNIQYF. The chain combines TRBV9 with TRBJ2-4, with 7 bases aligning to TRBD2. The CDR3 loop spans 15 amino acids. Per germline, CDR1 SGDLS and CDR2 YYNGEE. Trimming took 4 bases from V and 1 from J; bases not matched to a gene: 5. Complete variable domain (other parts from reference TRBV9 and TRBJ2-4): DSGVTQTPKHLITATGQRVTLRCSPRSGDLSVYWYQQSLDQGLQFLIQYYNGEERAKGNILERFSAQQFPDLHSELNLSSLELGDSALYFCASSPGGGAKNIQYFGAGTRLSVL.

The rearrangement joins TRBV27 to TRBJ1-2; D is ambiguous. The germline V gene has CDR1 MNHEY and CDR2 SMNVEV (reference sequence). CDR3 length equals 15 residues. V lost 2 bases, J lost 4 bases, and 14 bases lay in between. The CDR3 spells CASSLEPGQLYGYTF. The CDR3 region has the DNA TGTGCCAGCAGTTTAGAACCGGGTCAGCTCTATGGCTACACCTTC.